These 14 T cell receptor beta chains were sequenced from one sample in a study of Graves' ophthalmopathy and Graves' hyperthyroidism. RNA transcripts yielded amplified TCR beta CDR3 regions. The authors performed first-round RT-PCR with HTBI primers and then a second-round multiplex PCR. From the multiplex PCR reads, TCRdb called clonotypes with MiXCR, one entry per CDR3 protein. This table has over 200,000 distinct CDR3 sequences, 25% to 30% appearing once. Input material: peripheral blood. The source of these receptors is a man aged 45-65 years with Graves' ophthalmopathy.

This clonotype was detected ten times or more. This chain uses TRBV20-1 with TRBJ2-7, with 11 bases aligning to TRBD2. Germline V gene lookup returns CDR1 DFQATT and CDR2 SNEGSKA (reference sequence). CDR3 length: 15 residues. V shed 5 bases, J shed 1 base, and the junction held 7 bases outside the gene matches. The CDR3 sequence is CSAGLAGGRSYEQYF. CDR3 nucleotide sequence: TGCAGTGCTGGACTAGCGGGCGGAAGGTCCTACGAGCAGTACTTC.

In this sample, this clonotype turned up many times. The chain is built from TRBV7-2 and TRBJ1-2; D perhaps matches TRBD1 (6 bases). There are 14 residues in the CDR3. V gave up 2 bases and J gave up 8 bases, with 15 bases separating them. Germline V lookup: CDR1 SGHTA, CDR2 FQGNSA. The DNA for the CDR3 is TGTGCCAGCAGCTTATCAGGGGTTAAAGTGGGCTACACCTTC. Residues: CASSLSGVKVGYTF.

There are many counts of this clonotype. The rearrangement links TRBV19 to TRBJ1-5; D not certain. CDR3 length equals 13 residues. Looked up from germline, CDR1 is LNHDA and CDR2 is SQIVND (reference sequence). Trimming left V 0 bases short and J 5 bases short, with 5 bases between. The CDR3 sequence is CASSIDPDQPQHF. The CDR3 DNA reads as TGTGCCAGTAGTATAGATCCCGATCAGCCCCAGCATTTT.

This clonotype was seen many times. The chain is built from TRBV15 and TRBJ2-2; D gene unclear. Trimming took off 1 base at V and 4 bases at J, with 7 bases between the two ends. CDR1 is LNHNV and CDR2 is YYDKDF in the germline V gene (reference sequence). This CDR3 is 14 amino acids long. The CDR3 region is CATSRVPATGELFF. The DNA for the CDR3 is TGTGCCACCAGCAGAGTTCCTGCCACCGGGGAGCTGTTTTTT. The entire variable domain, with the rest obtained from reference TRBV15 and TRBJ2-2, is as follows: DAMVIQNPRYQVTQFGKPVTLSCSQTLNHNVMYWYQQKSSQAPKLLFHYYDKDFNNEADTPDNFQSRRPNTSFCFLDIRSPGLGDTAMYLCATSRVPATGELFFGEGSRLTVL.

This clonotype was seen at least ten times. The CDR3 DNA reads as TGTGCCAGCAGATATCCGGGACAGGGGACCCAAGAGACCCAGTACTTC. Residues: CASRYPGQGTQETQYF. This sequence joins TRBV28 and TRBJ2-5; TRBD1 agrees at 10 bases. The CDR3 contains 16 residues. Germline V gene lookup returns CDR1 MDHEN and CDR2 SYDVKM. V trimming: 6 bases; J trimming: 1 base; junction bases outside the gene matches: 8.

This clonotype has at least ten counts. The chain recombines TRBV6-1 with TRBJ1-2; tentatively, D is TRBD1 (6 bases). Germline CDR1 is MNHNS and CDR2 is SASEGT. This CDR3 is 15 amino acids long. V was trimmed by 0 bases and J by 6 bases, leaving 14 bases between them. CDR3 nucleotides: TGTGCCAGCAGTGAAGCAGGGCAGGGGATCGATGGCTACACCTTC. It codes for CASSEAGQGIDGYTF.

This rearrangement joins TRBV27 to TRBJ2-7, with a weak D call TRBD2 (5 bases). V was cut by 6 bases and J by 1 base, with 19 bases left in between. The CDR3 totals 16 residues. The V gene's germline CDR1 is MNHEY and CDR2 SMNVEV (reference sequence). CDR3 in amino acids: CASSTELSGKSYEQYF. Written as DNA, the CDR3 is TGTGCCAGCAGCACCGAACTAAGCGGAAAATCCTACGAGCAGTACTTC.

The chain has TRBV2 and TRBJ1-2, with TRBD1 matching over 8 bases. The trim removed 3 bases at V and 7 bases at J, leaving 4 bases unmatched. The CDR3 covers 13 residues. CDR1 and CDR2 from the germline V gene are SNHLY and FYNNEI. Here the CDR3 DNA reads TGTGCCAGCAGTGAGGCAGGGGGCCCTGGCTACACCTTC. This codes for CASSEAGGPGYTF.

The chain recombines TRBV12-3 or TRBV12-4 with TRBJ1-1; 12 bases agree with TRBD1. V gave up 5 bases and J gave up 3 bases; unmatched junction bases: 13. The length of the CDR3 is 18 residues. CDR3 bases: TGTGCCAGCAGTACCGGGACAGGGGGCGGGGTACGAGACACTGAAGCTTTCTTT. Translating gives CASSTGTGGGVRDTEAFF.

This clonotype showed up many times. The rearrangement joins TRBV14 to TRBJ2-7; 15 nucleotides agree with TRBD2. Trimming removed 4 bases from V and 6 bases from J; junction bases left unmatched: 7. The CDR3 runs to 16 residues. Germline CDR1 and CDR2: SGHDN and FVKESK. The CDR3 DNA reads TGTGCCAGCAGCCCGAGGACTAGCGGGAGGGGGCGCGAGCAGTACTTC. This gives the protein CASSPRTSGRGREQYF.

This clonotype was picked up many times. The chain carries TRBV6-1 and TRBJ1-1, with no clear D. The CDR3 has 15 amino acids. Germline V gene data show CDR1 as MNHNS and CDR2 as SASEGT. V was pared by 1 base and J by 3 bases, with 12 bases between. The CDR3 reads CASSEGRVGYTEAFF. DNA for the CDR3: TGTGCCAGCAGTGAAGGGAGGGTTGGTTACACTGAAGCTTTCTTT.

There are many counts of this clonotype. The chain recombines TRBV2 with TRBJ2-5, with a tentative D call TRBD2 (6 bases). This CDR3 spans 10 amino acids. V was clipped by 6 bases and J by 7 bases, with 6 bases between them. Per germline, CDR1 SNHLY and CDR2 FYNNEI. The CDR3 coding sequence is TGTGCCAGCAGGGGGGGGACCCAGTACTTC. As protein: CASRGGTQYF.

This clonotype was observed at least ten times. The chain is built from TRBV28 and TRBJ1-1; a weak D match, TRBD1 (5 bases). The CDR3 totals 17 residues. Per germline, CDR1 MDHEN and CDR2 SYDVKM. Between the trimmed V and J ends, which lost 6 bases and 6 bases, there was a span of 26 bases. The CDR3 protein is CASSLQTGAANNAEAFF. For the CDR3, the DNA is TGTGCCAGCAGCCTCCAGACCGGGGCCGCCAATAACGCTGAAGCTTTCTTT.

At least ten counts were recorded for this clonotype. The chain is built from TRBV15 and TRBJ1-5; no definite D call. Trimming shortened V by 5 bases and J by 9 bases, and 11 bases separated the two germline ends. Germline CDR1 LNHNV, CDR2 YYDKDF (reference sequence). This CDR3 has 12 amino acids. CDR3: CATSRQGGPQHF. CDR3 nucleotide sequence: TGTGCCACCAGCCGCCAAGGAGGGCCCCAGCATTTT.